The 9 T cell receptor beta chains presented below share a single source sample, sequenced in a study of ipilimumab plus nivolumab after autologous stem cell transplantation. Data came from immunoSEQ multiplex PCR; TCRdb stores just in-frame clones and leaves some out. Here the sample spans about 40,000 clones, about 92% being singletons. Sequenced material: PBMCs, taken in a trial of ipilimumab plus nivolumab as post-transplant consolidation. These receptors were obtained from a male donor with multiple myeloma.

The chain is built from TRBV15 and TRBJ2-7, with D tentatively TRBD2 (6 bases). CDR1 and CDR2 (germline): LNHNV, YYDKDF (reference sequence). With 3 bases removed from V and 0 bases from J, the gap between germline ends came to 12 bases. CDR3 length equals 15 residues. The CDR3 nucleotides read TGTGCCACCAGCAGCACGCGGGAAGTCTCCTACGAGCAGTACTTC. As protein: CATSSTREVSYEQYF.

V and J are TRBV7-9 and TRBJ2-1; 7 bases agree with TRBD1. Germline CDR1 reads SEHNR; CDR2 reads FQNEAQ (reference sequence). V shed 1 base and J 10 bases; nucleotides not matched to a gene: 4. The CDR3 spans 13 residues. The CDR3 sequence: CASSLGATGEQFF. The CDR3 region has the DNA TGTGCCAGCAGCTTAGGCGCGACAGGGGAGCAGTTCTTC.

CDR3 sequence: CASSPGGGGYEQYF. In DNA form, the CDR3 reads TGTGCCAGCTCACCAGGGGGAGGAGGCTACGAGCAGTACTTC. The V gene is TRBV18, the J gene TRBJ2-7; maybe TRBD2 (6 bases). Trimming took 2 bases from V and 3 from J, leaving 11 bases between them. Germline-derived CDR1 and CDR2 are KGHSH and LQKENI. This CDR3 has 14 amino acids. The full variable domain, with the rest looked up from reference TRBV18 and TRBJ2-7, is NAGVMQNPRHLVRRRGQEARLRCSPMKGHSHVYWYRQLPEEGLKFMVYLQKENIIDESGMPKERFSAEFPKEGPSILRIQQVVRGDSAAYFCASSPGGGGYEQYFGPGTRLTVT.

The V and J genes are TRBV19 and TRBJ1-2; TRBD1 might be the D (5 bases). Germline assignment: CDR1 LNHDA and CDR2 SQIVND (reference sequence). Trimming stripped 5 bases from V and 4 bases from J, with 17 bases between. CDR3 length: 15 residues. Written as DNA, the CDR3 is TGTGCCAGTAGTTTCCCTAGGGGCGCGGGCTATGGCTACACCTTC. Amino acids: CASSFPRGAGYGYTF.

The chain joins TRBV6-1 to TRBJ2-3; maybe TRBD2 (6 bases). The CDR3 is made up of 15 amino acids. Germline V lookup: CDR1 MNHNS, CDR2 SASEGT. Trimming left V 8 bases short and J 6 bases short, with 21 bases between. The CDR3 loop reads CASGRRGGTRDTQYF. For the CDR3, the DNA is TGTGCCAGCGGTCGGCGGGGCGGCACCCGGGATACGCAGTATTTT.

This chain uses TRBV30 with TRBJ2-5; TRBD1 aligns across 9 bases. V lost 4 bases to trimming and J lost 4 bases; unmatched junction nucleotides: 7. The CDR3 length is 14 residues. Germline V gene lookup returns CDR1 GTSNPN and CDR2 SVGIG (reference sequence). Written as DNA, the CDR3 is TGTGCCTGGACAGGACAGGGGTGGAGAGAGACCCAGTACTTC. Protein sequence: CAWTGQGWRETQYF.

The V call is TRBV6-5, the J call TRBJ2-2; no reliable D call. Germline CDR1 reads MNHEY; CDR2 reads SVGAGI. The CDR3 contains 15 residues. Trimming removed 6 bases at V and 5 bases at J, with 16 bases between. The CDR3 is CASRFVPGRTGELFF. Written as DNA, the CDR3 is TGTGCCAGCAGGTTCGTCCCCGGGCGGACCGGGGAGCTGTTTTTT.

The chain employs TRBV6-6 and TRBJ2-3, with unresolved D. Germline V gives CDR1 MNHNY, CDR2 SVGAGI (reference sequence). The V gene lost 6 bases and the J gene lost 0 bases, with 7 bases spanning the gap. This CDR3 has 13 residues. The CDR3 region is CASRVLSTDTQYF. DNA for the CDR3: TGTGCCAGCAGGGTTCTCAGCACAGATACGCAGTATTTT.

For the CDR3, the DNA is TGTGCCTGGAGTGCGGGACAGGGCTACGAGCAGTACTTC. Translated: CAWSAGQGYEQYF. The chain is built from TRBV30 and TRBJ2-7; TRBD1 matches at 9 bases. Trimming cost V 1 base and J 3 bases; bases outside gene matches: 1. Germline V gene data show CDR1 as GTSNPN and CDR2 as SVGIG (reference sequence). The length of the CDR3 is 13 residues.